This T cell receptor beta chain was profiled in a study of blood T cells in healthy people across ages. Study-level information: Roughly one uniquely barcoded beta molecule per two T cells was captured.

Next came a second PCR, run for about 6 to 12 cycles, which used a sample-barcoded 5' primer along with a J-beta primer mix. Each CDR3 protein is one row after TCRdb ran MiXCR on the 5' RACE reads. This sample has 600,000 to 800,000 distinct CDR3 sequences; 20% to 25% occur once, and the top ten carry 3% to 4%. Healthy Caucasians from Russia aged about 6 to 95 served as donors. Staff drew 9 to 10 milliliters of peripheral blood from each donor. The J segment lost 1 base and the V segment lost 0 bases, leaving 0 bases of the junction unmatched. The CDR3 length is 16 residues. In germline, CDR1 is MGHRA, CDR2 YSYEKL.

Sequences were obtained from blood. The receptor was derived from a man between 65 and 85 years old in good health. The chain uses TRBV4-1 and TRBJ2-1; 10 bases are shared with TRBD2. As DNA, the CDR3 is TGCGCCAGCAGCCAAGAACTAGCGGGGTCCTACAATGAGCAGTTCTTC. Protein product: CASSQELAGSYNEQFF.